This TCR beta chain appears in the sequencing data of a study of cytomegalovirus exposure and HLA in healthy donors. Of note for this clone: The sample carries other DNA sequences with the same CDR3.

Primers: 60 Vbeta forward and 13 Jbeta reverse. Using immunoSEQ multiplex PCR, the repertoire was profiled, and TCRdb retains in-frame clones only, with some absent. The sample carries about 140,000 clones, more than 75% recorded once. Germline CDR1 and CDR2: MNHEY and SVGAGI. V shed 6 bases and J 1 base; nucleotides not matched to a gene: 2. CDR3 length: 13 residues. This receptor was obtained from a man aged 50 to 60 in good health and CMV-seronegative. The V call is TRBV6-5, the J call TRBJ1-1; 7 nucleotides line up with TRBD1. The sequencing sample was made of PBMCs. The CDR3 region is CASSRQGNTEAFF. Here the CDR3 DNA reads TGTGCCAGCAGCCGACAGGGGAACACTGAAGCTTTCTTT.